These T cell receptor beta chains were read from a single sample in a study of regulatory T cells in long-lasting Graves disease. TCRdb reprocessed the multiplex PCR reads with MiXCR, giving one entry per CDR3 protein. The table has around 470,000 distinct CDR3 sequences, roughly 15% seen once. The sample was also reused in another study, on T cells in Graves' hyperthyroidism and ophthalmopathy.

The specimen comprised peripheral blood mononuclear cells (PBMCs), sampled at new diagnosis, from a patient treated with antithyroid drugs. These receptors were taken from a woman in her forties or fifties with Graves disease. Each CDR3 is given without its conserved first and last residue. Each record gives: J gene, CDR3 length, V gene, clone size, CDR3 protein. Clone sizes are given selectively: once, few, many, or a class where the clone is expanded.

j_call: TRBJ1-2; cdr3_length: 10; v_call: TRBV30; clone_size: many; cdr3_aa: AWKPRERGYT
j_call: TRBJ1-5; cdr3_length: 13; v_call: TRBV5-5; clone_size: many; cdr3_aa: ASSSTEGANQPQH
j_call: TRBJ2-3; cdr3_length: 13; v_call: TRBV7-2; clone_size: few; cdr3_aa: ASSLVGGRTDTQY
j_call: TRBJ1-5; cdr3_length: 13; v_call: TRBV3-1; clone_size: NA; cdr3_aa: ASSQGGLSNQPQH
j_call: TRBJ2-1; cdr3_length: 13; v_call: TRBV6-1; clone_size: many; cdr3_aa: ATTGPGQAHNEQF
j_call: TRBJ1-1; cdr3_length: 13; v_call: TRBV30; clone_size: NA; cdr3_aa: AWSVPVIGNTEAF
j_call: TRBJ1-1; cdr3_length: 11; v_call: TRBV28; clone_size: few; cdr3_aa: ASLSDPNTEAF
j_call: TRBJ2-1; cdr3_length: 10; v_call: TRBV18; clone_size: many; cdr3_aa: ASSTWTDEQF
j_call: TRBJ2-7; cdr3_length: 13; v_call: TRBV19; clone_size: NA; cdr3_aa: ASTPGQGFSYEQY
j_call: TRBJ2-3; cdr3_length: 13; v_call: TRBV28; clone_size: many; cdr3_aa: ASRKGQGNTDTQY
j_call: TRBJ2-5; cdr3_length: 10; v_call: TRBV6-1; clone_size: NA; cdr3_aa: ASSEQKETQY
j_call: TRBJ2-7; cdr3_length: 13; v_call: TRBV30; clone_size: few; cdr3_aa: AWSVYRTSVYEQY
j_call: TRBJ1-2; cdr3_length: 11; v_call: TRBV30; clone_size: many; cdr3_aa: AWSVPGTYGYT
j_call: TRBJ1-2; cdr3_length: 14; v_call: TRBV10-3; clone_size: NA; cdr3_aa: AISERADSSDYGYT
j_call: TRBJ2-7; cdr3_length: 11; v_call: TRBV6-2/TRBV6-3; clone_size: NA; cdr3_aa: ASSYSGPREQY
j_call: TRBJ2-1; cdr3_length: 12; v_call: TRBV4-1; clone_size: NA; cdr3_aa: ASSNRDRGNEQF
j_call: TRBJ2-3; cdr3_length: 14; v_call: TRBV20-1; clone_size: NA; cdr3_aa: SARDHGTGQGDTQY
j_call: TRBJ2-7; cdr3_length: 12; v_call: TRBV2; clone_size: many; cdr3_aa: ASSEGFGSYEQY
j_call: TRBJ1-1; cdr3_length: 12; v_call: TRBV28; clone_size: few; cdr3_aa: ASTPGMWSTEAF
j_call: TRBJ2-3; cdr3_length: 11; v_call: TRBV10-3; clone_size: NA; cdr3_aa: ASRRSTTDTQY
j_call: TRBJ1-6; cdr3_length: 13; v_call: TRBV5-1; clone_size: NA; cdr3_aa: ASSLEGSDNSPLH
j_call: TRBJ2-5; cdr3_length: 10; v_call: TRBV13; clone_size: many; cdr3_aa: ASSSGEETQY
j_call: TRBJ2-1; cdr3_length: 13; v_call: TRBV5-1; clone_size: many; cdr3_aa: ASSFSGGSANEQF
j_call: TRBJ1-1; cdr3_length: 12; v_call: TRBV20-1; clone_size: many; cdr3_aa: SAPLERMNTEAF
j_call: TRBJ1-2; cdr3_length: 10; v_call: TRBV2; clone_size: NA; cdr3_aa: AQGYSNYGYT
j_call: TRBJ2-7; cdr3_length: 11; v_call: TRBV3-1; clone_size: many; cdr3_aa: ASMAGGGYEQY
j_call: TRBJ2-2; cdr3_length: 12; v_call: TRBV14; clone_size: many; cdr3_aa: ASSQVGGTGELF
j_call: TRBJ2-7; cdr3_length: 11; v_call: TRBV11-2; clone_size: NA; cdr3_aa: ASSPGQGVEQY
j_call: TRBJ2-7; cdr3_length: 12; v_call: TRBV2; clone_size: many; cdr3_aa: ASYPGTGTYEQY
j_call: TRBJ2-5; cdr3_length: 13; v_call: TRBV7-9; clone_size: many; cdr3_aa: ASSLVPGKRETQY
j_call: TRBJ1-5; cdr3_length: 10; v_call: TRBV2; clone_size: many; cdr3_aa: ASTSGYQPQH
j_call: TRBJ2-1; cdr3_length: 13; v_call: TRBV10-2; clone_size: NA; cdr3_aa: ASSEGAGKYNEQF
j_call: TRBJ2-7; cdr3_length: 11; v_call: TRBV27; clone_size: many; cdr3_aa: ASGGTPTYEQY
j_call: TRBJ2-3; cdr3_length: 14; v_call: TRBV28; clone_size: NA; cdr3_aa: ASSHPDRGYTDTQY
j_call: TRBJ1-1; cdr3_length: 10; v_call: TRBV2; clone_size: NA; cdr3_aa: ASRDGGTEAF
j_call: TRBJ2-2; cdr3_length: 13; v_call: TRBV6-1; clone_size: NA; cdr3_aa: ASRWTSGNDGELF
j_call: TRBJ2-3; cdr3_length: 14; v_call: TRBV7-3; clone_size: NA; cdr3_aa: ASSPLAGSFTDTQY
j_call: TRBJ1-2; cdr3_length: 13; v_call: TRBV29-1; clone_size: NA; cdr3_aa: SVDDPWGRDYGYT
j_call: TRBJ2-1; cdr3_length: 14; v_call: TRBV19; clone_size: NA; cdr3_aa: ASSRIRGGTYNEQF
j_call: TRBJ2-7; cdr3_length: 10; v_call: TRBV3-1; clone_size: NA; cdr3_aa: ASSQQRGEQY